Sequencing of this TCR beta chain was carried out in a study of CD8+ T cells in alopecia areata. Study in general: Treated individuals took tofacitinib by mouth, 5 to 10 mg twice daily. It was 6 to 18 months of tofacitinib, and then there were 6 months off drug.

Researchers picked out CD4+ and CD8+ T cells from PBMCs by sorting. Extracted RNA was reverse transcribed into cDNA, the sequencing template. Sequenced by immunoSEQ multiplex PCR; TCRdb stores in-frame clones only, minus some. The sample holds some 180,000 clones, roughly 63% seen once. The CDR3 is 17 residues long. Trimming cost V 4 bases and J 3 bases, with 16 bases left between them. Per germline, CDR1 SGHTA and CDR2 FQGNSA. The sample was CD4+ T cells sorted from blood, taken at week 0. This chain uses TRBV7-2 with TRBJ2-6, with D unclear. The clonotype originates from a human donor with alopecia areata. CDR3 in amino acids: CASSSAPLGYGANVLTF. The CDR3 region has the DNA TGTGCCAGCAGCTCCGCCCCGTTGGGTTATGGGGCCAACGTCCTGACTTTC.